Below, 20 T cell receptor beta chains from the same sample are listed, as sequenced in a study of T cell repertoires in cytomegalovirus infection. TCRdb itself ran the reads through MiXCR, one entry per CDR3 protein. The sample holds about 830,000 distinct CDR3 sequences, about 33% seen once. Their recognized antigens are unknown. Sequencing was performed on cultured CD8+ T cells from PBMCs, taken from culture after CMV antigen stimulation. These receptors were obtained from a human donor in good health (CMV status not recorded). Some clones in this sample may be carry-over from other donors' samples.

This clonotype was seen ten or more times. The chain carries TRBV4-1 and TRBJ2-5, with TRBD2 as a possible D gene (6 bases). Germline V gene sequence: CDR1 MGHRA, CDR2 YSYEKL. Trimming pared 1 base from V and 0 bases from J, leaving 12 bases between. The CDR3 covers 16 residues. The CDR3 protein is CASSQGIAEYQETQYF. The DNA for the CDR3 is TGCGCCAGCAGCCAAGGGATAGCGGAGTACCAAGAGACCCAGTACTTC.

This clonotype was counted many times. V usage is TRBV7-6 and J usage is TRBJ1-3, with no clear D. Trimming left V 6 bases short and J 0 bases short, with 6 bases between. Germline V gene lookup returns CDR1 SGHVS and CDR2 FNYEAQ. The CDR3 runs 13 residues. CDR3 region: CASSASSGNTIYF. In nucleotides, the CDR3 is TGTGCCAGCAGTGCGAGCTCTGGAAACACCATATATTTT. Complete variable domain (other parts from reference TRBV7-6 and TRBJ1-3): GAGVSQSPRYKVTKRGQDVALRCDPISGHVSLYWYRQALGQGPEFLTYFNYEAQQDKSGLPNDRFSAERPEGSISTLTIQRTEQRDSAMYRCASSASSGNTIYFGEGSWLTVV.

Turning to this clonotype: A junction end diverges from the germline sequence, so it may reflect a read error. This chain links TRBV12-3 or TRBV12-4 with TRBJ2-2, with D unresolved. The CDR3 loop spans 17 amino acids. Here the CDR3 reads CTSSRFRPGSRIGELFF. CDR3 sequence (DNA): TGTACCAGCAGTCGCTTCCGCCCCGGTTCCAGGATCGGGGAGCTGTTTTTT.

The CDR3 here is CASSSWLTETQYF. CDR3 DNA sequence: TGCGCCAGCAGCTCCTGGCTGACGGAGACCCAGTACTTC. The chain combines TRBV5-1 with TRBJ2-5; D gene ambiguous. V was clipped by 3 bases and J by 5 bases, with 11 bases between them. The CDR3 loop spans 13 amino acids. The V gene's germline CDR1 is SGHRS and CDR2 YFSETQ. Full variable domain (rest looked up from reference TRBV5-1 and TRBJ2-5): KAGVTQTPRYLIKTRGQQVTLSCSPISGHRSVSWYQQTPGQGLQFLFEYFSETQRNKGNFPGRFSGRQFSNSRSEMNVSTLELGDSALYLCASSSWLTETQYFGPGTRLLVL.

The chain carries TRBV7-9 and TRBJ2-2, with D unclear. CDR1 is SEHNR and CDR2 is FQNEAQ in the germline V gene (reference sequence). Trimming took off 3 bases at V and 4 bases at J, with 6 bases between the two ends. The CDR3 is 13 amino acids. The CDR3 protein is CASSFLITGELFF. The CDR3 coding sequence is TGTGCCAGCAGCTTTCTGATCACCGGGGAGCTGTTTTTT. Together with reference TRBV7-9 and TRBJ2-2, the CDR3 gives the full variable domain: DTGVSQNPRHKITKRGQNVTFRCDPISEHNRLYWYRQTLGQGPEFLTYFQNEAQLEKSRLLSDRFSAERPKGSFSTLEIQRTEQGDSAMYLCASSFLITGELFFGEGSRLTVL.

The J gene is TRBJ2-5, the V gene TRBV4-2, with 7 positions matching TRBD2. The V gene's germline CDR1 is LGHNA and CDR2 YNFKEQ. The length of the CDR3 is 18 residues. V shed 2 bases, J shed 5 bases, and the junction held 17 bases outside the gene matches. CDR3 DNA: TGTGCCAGCAGCCAATTGGGTTTGGGACTACAGGCGGGGGAGACCCAGTACTTC. Residues: CASSQLGLGLQAGETQYF.

The chain recombines TRBV6-6 with TRBJ2-1; D unclear. The CDR3 sequence is 13 residues long. Germline lookup yields CDR1 MNHNY and CDR2 SVGAGI (reference sequence). V gave up 2 bases and J gave up 7 bases, with 9 bases separating them. CDR3 loop: CASSYPVQNEQFF. The CDR3 bases are TGTGCCAGCAGTTACCCCGTCCAAAATGAGCAGTTCTTC.

There are a few counts of this clonotype. J is TRBJ2-7 and V is TRBV7-9; no firm D call. The germline V gene has CDR1 SEHNR and CDR2 FQNEAQ (reference sequence). Trimming took off 2 bases at V and 6 bases at J, with 11 bases between the two ends. The CDR3 is made up of 13 amino acids. In nucleotides, the CDR3 is TGTGCCAGCAGCTTACTGGGCAGACCCGAGCAGTACTTC. Protein: CASSLLGRPEQYF.

The chain links TRBV2 to TRBJ2-5; no firm D call. The CDR3 spans 12 residues. Germline loops: CDR1 SNHLY, CDR2 FYNNEI. The V gene lost 8 bases and the J gene lost 2 bases, with 9 bases spanning the gap. The CDR3 spells CASLDKQETQYF. The CDR3, as DNA: TGTGCCAGCCTCGACAAACAAGAGACCCAGTACTTC.

V gene TRBV12-5 combines with J gene TRBJ1-2; no clear D. There are 13 residues in the CDR3. The germline CDR1 and CDR2 sequences are LGHNT and FRNRAP. V lost 6 bases, J lost 4 bases, and 12 bases lay in between. The CDR3 coding sequence is TGTGCTAGTGGCTTAGGACGGATCTATGGCTACACCTTC. It encodes CASGLGRIYGYTF.

This clonotype was seen at least ten times. The chain combines TRBV11-2 with TRBJ2-4; 8 positions match TRBD1. The germline CDR1 and CDR2 sequences are SGHAT and FQNNGV. The V and J ends lost 3 bases and 2 bases, in that order; junction bases with no gene match: 9. CDR3 length equals 17 residues. The CDR3 coding sequence is TGTGCCAGCAGCTTTTATTTGCAGGGGGCTACCAAAAACATTCAGTACTTC. It specifies CASSFYLQGATKNIQYF.

This clonotype has just a few counts. The gene calls are TRBV20-1 and TRBJ1-1; TRBD1 might be the D (6 bases). V was trimmed by 5 bases and J by 3 bases, leaving 10 bases between them. CDR1 is DFQATT and CDR2 is SNEGSKA in the germline V gene (reference sequence). The CDR3 spans 12 residues. CDR3 region: CSADEGDTEAFF. In nucleotides, the CDR3 is TGCAGTGCTGACGAGGGGGACACTGAAGCTTTCTTT.

J is TRBJ1-1 and V is TRBV7-9; no clear D. CDR3 size: 13 residues. Looked up from germline, CDR1 is SEHNR and CDR2 is FQNEAQ (reference sequence). V was trimmed by 8 bases and J by 0 bases, leaving 10 bases between them. CDR3 sequence: CASRKSMNTEAFF. The DNA of the CDR3 is TGTGCCAGCCGGAAATCCATGAACACTGAAGCTTTCTTT.

This clonotype was recorded many times. This chain links TRBV7-8 with TRBJ2-1; tentatively, D is TRBD1 (6 bases). Looked up from germline, CDR1 is SGHVS and CDR2 is FQNEAQ. The CDR3 covers 14 residues. The V gene lost 6 bases and the J gene lost 3 bases, with 12 bases spanning the gap. The CDR3 DNA reads TGTGCCAGCAGTCAACAGGGTTACTACAATGAGCAGTTCTTC. This translates into CASSQQGYYNEQFF.

The chain carries TRBV11-1 and TRBJ2-1; 10 bases fit TRBD2. Germline V gene sequence: CDR1 SGHAT, CDR2 FQDESV (reference sequence). V lost 5 bases and J lost 0; bases outside the gene matches: 7. The CDR3 covers 17 residues. In nucleotides, the CDR3 is TGTGCCAGCAGCGCTACTAGCGGGGAAAGCTCCTACAATGAGCAGTTCTTC. Encoded protein: CASSATSGESSYNEQFF.

This clonotype appeared many times. The chain carries TRBV10-3 and TRBJ1-1; no clear D. This CDR3 contains 17 residues. The germline V gene encodes CDR1 ENHRY and CDR2 SYGVKD. V lost 4 bases and J lost 1, with 19 bases in between. This chain's CDR3 is CAISGAGRGLANTEAFF. CDR3 sequence (DNA): TGTGCCATCAGTGGAGCAGGAAGAGGCCTAGCGAACACTGAAGCTTTCTTT.

This clonotype was counted a single time. This chain uses TRBV27 with TRBJ2-5, with 7 bases fitting TRBD1. The ends lost 9 bases at V and 13 bases at J; junction bases unmatched: 8. The CDR3 is 10 amino acids. The germline CDR1 and CDR2 sequences are MNHEY and SMNVEV (reference sequence). CDR3 nucleotides: TGTGCCAGTGGGACAGCTACTCGGTACTTC. It codes for CASGTATRYF.

V is TRBV5-6 and J is TRBJ2-7; D unresolved. The CDR3 is 12 amino acids. V was shortened by 4 bases and J by 5 bases, with 10 bases between the two germline ends. CDR1 is SGHDT, CDR2 YYEEEE, per germline. CDR3 protein: CASSQSNHEQYV. The CDR3 DNA is TGTGCCAGCAGCCAGAGCAACCACGAGCAGTACGTC.

The genes are TRBV5-5 and TRBJ1-2, with D possibly TRBD1 on 6 matching bases. This CDR3 is 15 amino acids long. Trimming removed 0 bases at V and 4 bases at J, with 13 bases between. Germline V gives CDR1 SGHKS, CDR2 YYEKEE (reference sequence). CDR3 residues: CASSLETGPFYGYTF. The CDR3 DNA is TGTGCCAGCAGCTTGGAGACAGGACCCTTCTATGGCTACACCTTC.

The chain combines TRBV9 with TRBJ2-3, with a possible D match to TRBD2 (6 bases). This CDR3 contains 16 residues. The V gene lost 3 bases and the J gene lost 5 bases, with 19 bases spanning the gap. Germline CDR1 SGDLS, CDR2 YYNGEE. The DNA of the CDR3 is TGTGCCAGCAGCGCCCGAGCGGGCTCCCCCCAAGATACGCAGTATTTT. Amino acids: CASSARAGSPQDTQYF.